One and the same sample provided the 10 T cell receptor beta chains below, sequenced in a study of shared clonotypes between healthy human individuals. TCRdb's table, derived via immunoSEQ multiplex PCR, lists solely in-frame clones and lacks some. The sample lists over 700,000 clones; 72% were seen once. Input material: memory CD4+ T cells sorted from blood. This sample's subset: CD45RA-negative fraction. These receptors all stem from a woman in her twenties or thirties in good health.

V and J are TRBV29-1 and TRBJ1-1, with 8 positions matching TRBD1. CDR1 SQVTM and CDR2 ANQGSEA come from the germline V gene. Trimming cost V 7 bases and J 7 bases; bases outside gene matches: 11. This CDR3 has 13 residues. CDR3: CSAKADREVEAFF. The DNA for the CDR3 is TGCAGCGCCAAAGCGGACAGGGAAGTTGAAGCTTTCTTT.

The chain employs TRBV6-1 and TRBJ1-5; 7 nucleotides agree with TRBD1. Germline CDR1 reads MNHNS; CDR2 reads SASEGT. The CDR3 is made up of 15 amino acids. The V segment lost 3 bases and the J segment 1 base; nucleotides outside the gene matches: 3. The CDR3 nucleotides are TGTGCCAGCAGTGAGGTGGGACAGAGCAATCAGCCCCAGCATTTT. It translates to CASSEVGQSNQPQHF.

The rearrangement joins TRBV5-1 to TRBJ2-1; D perhaps matches TRBD1 (7 bases). V lost 4 bases to trimming and J lost 9 bases, with 20 bases between them. CDR3 length: 15 residues. The germline gives CDR1 SGHRS, CDR2 YFSETQ. CDR3 protein: CASSPDRLGGGEQFF. Written as DNA, the CDR3 is TGCGCCAGCAGCCCGGACAGGTTGGGGGGTGGTGAGCAGTTCTTC. The full variable domain, completed using reference TRBV5-1 and TRBJ2-1, is KAGVTQTPRYLIKTRGQQVTLSCSPISGHRSVSWYQQTPGQGLQFLFEYFSETQRNKGNFPGRFSGRQFSNSRSEMNVSTLELGDSALYLCASSPDRLGGGEQFFGPGTRLTVL.

The chain couples TRBV5-8 to TRBJ1-1, with TRBD1 matching over 9 bases. This CDR3 contains 14 residues. Germline assignment: CDR1 SGHTS and CDR2 YDEGEE. Trimming cost V 4 bases and J 4 bases; bases outside gene matches: 5. The CDR3 sequence: CASSVQGAVTEAFF. DNA for the CDR3: TGTGCCAGCAGCGTACAGGGGGCGGTCACTGAAGCTTTCTTT.

The V call is TRBV7-9, the J call TRBJ1-2, with 9 bases lining up with TRBD1. The CDR3 spans 17 residues. V gave up 4 bases and J gave up 2 bases; unmatched junction bases: 11. Germline-derived CDR1 and CDR2 are SEHNR and FQNEAQ (reference sequence). The CDR3 region is CASSSNTGGAKNYGYTF. The CDR3 region has the DNA TGTGCCAGCAGCTCCAATACAGGGGGCGCGAAGAACTATGGCTACACCTTC.

The J gene is TRBJ2-1, the V gene TRBV5-1, with 10 bases that match TRBD2. This CDR3 is 14 amino acids long. J was trimmed by 10 bases and V by 2 bases; bases with no gene match: 6. Germline CDR1 is SGHRS and CDR2 is YFSETQ. The CDR3 region has the DNA TGCGCCAGCAGCTTCTTAGCGGGAGGAGGGGAGCAGTTCTTC. Translating gives CASSFLAGGGEQFF. Looking up the rest from reference TRBV5-1 and TRBJ2-1 gives the full variable domain: KAGVTQTPRYLIKTRGQQVTLSCSPISGHRSVSWYQQTPGQGLQFLFEYFSETQRNKGNFPGRFSGRQFSNSRSEMNVSTLELGDSALYLCASSFLAGGGEQFFGPGTRLTVL.

This clone was observed a few times. This sequence joins TRBV7-2 and TRBJ2-3; D possibly corresponds to TRBD2 (6 bases). The germline CDR1 and CDR2 sequences are SGHTA and FQGNSA. The length of the CDR3 is 16 residues. The V and J ends lost 0 bases and 4 bases respectively, with 14 bases between them. The CDR3 DNA reads TGTGCCAGCAGCTTAGCTGTCGGGAGAAAAGCAGATACGCAGTATTTT. Amino acids: CASSLAVGRKADTQYF.

This sequence joins TRBV29-1 and TRBJ1-1; no definite D call. The CDR3 sequence is 13 residues long. Germline V gene lookup returns CDR1 SQVTM and CDR2 ANQGSEA. V was shortened by 6 bases and J by 4 bases, with 15 bases between the two germline ends. The CDR3 DNA reads TGCAGCGTGGTGCTTAGTTTTGGCACTGAAGCTTTCTTT. Translation gives CSVVLSFGTEAFF.

The chain employs TRBV25-1 and TRBJ2-1, with TRBD1 as a possible D gene (5 bases). The CDR3 is 14 residues long. V was shortened by 6 bases and J by 0 bases, with 9 bases between the two germline ends. The germline V gene has CDR1 MGHDK and CDR2 SYGVNS. The CDR3 sequence: CASSGDSSYNEQFF. The CDR3 DNA reads TGTGCCAGCAGCGGAGACAGCTCCTACAATGAGCAGTTCTTC. The whole variable domain, remainder taken from reference TRBV25-1 and TRBJ2-1, is EADIYQTPRYLVIGTGKKITLECSQTMGHDKMYWYQQDPGMELHLIHYSYGVNSTEKGDLSSESTVSRIRTEHFPLTLESARPSHTSQYLCASSGDSSYNEQFFGPGTRLTVL.

This clone was counted a few times. The chain employs TRBV29-1 and TRBJ2-1; D is undetermined. CDR3 length equals 12 residues. Germline assignment: CDR1 SQVTM and CDR2 ANQGSEA. The V gene lost 3 bases and the J gene lost 6 bases, with 9 bases spanning the gap. The CDR3 reads CSVDAVSNEQFF. The CDR3 coding sequence is TGCAGCGTTGATGCGGTCTCCAATGAGCAGTTCTTC.